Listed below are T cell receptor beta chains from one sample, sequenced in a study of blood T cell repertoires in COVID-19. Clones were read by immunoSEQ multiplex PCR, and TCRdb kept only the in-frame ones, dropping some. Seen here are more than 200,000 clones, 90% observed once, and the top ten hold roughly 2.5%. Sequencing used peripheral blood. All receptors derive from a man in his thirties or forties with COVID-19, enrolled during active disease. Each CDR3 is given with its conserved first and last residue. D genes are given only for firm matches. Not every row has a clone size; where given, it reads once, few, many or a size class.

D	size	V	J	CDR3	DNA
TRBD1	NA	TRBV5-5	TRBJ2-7	CASSLVETGGYEQYF	TGTGCCAGCAGCTTGGTAGAGACAGGGGGCTACGAGCAGTACTTC
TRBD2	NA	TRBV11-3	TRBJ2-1	CASGPGLAANEQFF	TGTGCCAGCGGTCCGGGACTAGCGGCAAATGAGCAGTTCTTC
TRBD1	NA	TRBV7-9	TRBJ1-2	CASTPPTGGANGYTF	TGTGCCAGCACCCCCCCGACAGGGGGCGCCAATGGCTACACCTTC
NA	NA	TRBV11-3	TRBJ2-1	CASSSGGTVLGEQFF	TGTGCCAGCAGCTCCGGAGGGACAGTCCTGGGCGAGCAGTTCTTC
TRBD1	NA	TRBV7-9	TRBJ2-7	CASSYRQGGDEQYF	TGTGCCAGCAGTTATCGACAGGGGGGAGACGAGCAGTACTTC
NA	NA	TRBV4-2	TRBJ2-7	CASSQDVGGGLSINLYEQYF	TGTGCCAGCAGCCAAGATGTGGGGGGAGGCCTCTCAATTAACCTCTACGAGCAGTACTTC
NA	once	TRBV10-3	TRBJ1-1	CAISEVQGKRSTEAFF	TGTGCCATCAGTGAGGTACAGGGAAAGAGGTCTACTGAAGCTTTCTTT
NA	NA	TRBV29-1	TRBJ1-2	CSVGDSGTRNGYTF	TGCAGCGTTGGAGATTCCGGGACACGAAATGGCTACACCTTC
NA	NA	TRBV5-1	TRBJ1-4	CASSLDGGVREKLFF	TGCGCCAGCAGCTTGGATGGGGGGGTTCGTGAAAAACTGTTTTTT
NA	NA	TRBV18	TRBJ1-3	CASSLQGSGSGNTIYF	TGTGCCAGCTCACTCCAAGGCAGCGGCTCTGGAAACACCATATATTTT
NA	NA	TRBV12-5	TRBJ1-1	CANAQGGTEAFF	TGTGCTAATGCTCAGGGAGGGACTGAAGCTTTCTTT
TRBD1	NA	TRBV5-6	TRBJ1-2	CASSLTGGNYGYTF	TGTGCCAGCAGCTTGACAGGGGGGAACTATGGCTACACCTTC
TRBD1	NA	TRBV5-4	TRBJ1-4	CASSQRDRVNEKLFF	TGTGCCAGCAGCCAACGGGACAGAGTAAATGAAAAACTGTTTTTT
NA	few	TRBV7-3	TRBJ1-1	CASSFLRYTEAFF	TGTGCCAGCAGCTTTCTTAGATACACTGAAGCTTTCTTT
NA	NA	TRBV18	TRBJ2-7	CASSPRQTYEQYF	TGTGCCAGCTCACCACGTCAGACCTACGAGCAGTACTTC
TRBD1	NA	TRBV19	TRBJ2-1	CASSSGQGRDEQFF	TGTGCCAGTAGTTCGGGACAGGGTAGGGATGAGCAGTTCTTC
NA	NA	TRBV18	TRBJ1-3	CASSPETVIGNTIYF	TGTGCCAGCTCGCCAGAAACAGTAATCGGAAACACCATATATTTT
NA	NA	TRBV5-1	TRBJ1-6	CASSQVDGNSPLHF	TGCGCCAGCAGCCAGGTCGACGGAAATTCACCCCTCCACTTT
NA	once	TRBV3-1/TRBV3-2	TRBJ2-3	CARFRDSSTDTQYF	TGTGCCAGGTTCCGGGATTCTAGCACAGATACGCAGTATTTT
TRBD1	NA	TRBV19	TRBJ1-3	CASSDRRSSGNTIYF	TGTGCCAGTTCGGACAGGCGATCCTCTGGAAACACCATATATTTT
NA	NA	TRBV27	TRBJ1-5	CASSLGGLSNQPQHF	TGTGCCAGCAGTTTAGGAGGGCTAAGCAATCAGCCCCAGCATTTT
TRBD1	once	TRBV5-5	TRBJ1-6	CASSSPGQSRLNSPLHF	TGTGCCAGCAGCTCCCCGGGACAGTCTCGCCTTAATTCACCCCTCCACTTT
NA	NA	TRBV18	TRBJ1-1	CASSPPNSGNTEAFF	TGTGCCAGCTCACCACCGAACTCAGGGAACACTGAAGCTTTCTTT
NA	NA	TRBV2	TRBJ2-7	CASIFDSNSYEQYF	TGTGCCAGCATCTTCGACTCGAACTCCTACGAGCAGTACTTC
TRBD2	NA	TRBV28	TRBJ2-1	CAALAGGFNEQFF	TGTGCCGCCCTAGCGGGAGGTTTCAATGAGCAGTTCTTC
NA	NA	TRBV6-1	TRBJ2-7	CASSETNGQGYEQYF	TGTGCCAGCAGTGAAACGAACGGGCAGGGCTACGAGCAGTACTTC
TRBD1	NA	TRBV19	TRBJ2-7	CASGRDRGHEQYF	TGTGCCAGCGGCCGGGACAGGGGGCACGAGCAGTACTTC
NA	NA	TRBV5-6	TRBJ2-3	CASSWRYPDTQYF	TGTGCCAGCAGTTGGCGGTATCCAGATACGCAGTATTTT
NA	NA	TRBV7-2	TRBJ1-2	CASSLAAGAAGGYTF	TGTGCCAGCAGCTTAGCAGCGGGGGCTGCGGGAGGCTACACCTTC
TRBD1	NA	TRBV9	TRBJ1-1	CASSSNRDRVGTEAFF	TGTGCCAGCAGCTCAAACCGGGACAGGGTTGGAACTGAAGCTTTCTTT
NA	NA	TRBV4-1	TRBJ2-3	CASSATSAGDTQYF	TGCGCCAGCAGCGCGACCTCGGCGGGAGATACGCAGTATTTT
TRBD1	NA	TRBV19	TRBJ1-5	CASSRATGVLPNQPQHF	TGTGCCAGTAGTAGAGCAACAGGGGTACTCCCGAATCAGCCCCAGCATTTT
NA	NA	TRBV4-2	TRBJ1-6	CASSQDAGRTNSPLHF	TGTGCCAGCAGCCAAGATGCGGGCAGGACGAATTCACCCCTCCACTTT
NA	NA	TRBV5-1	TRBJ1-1	CASSLFLDTKRTTEAFF	TGCGCCAGCAGCTTGTTCTTGGACACTAAACGGACCACTGAAGCTTTCTTT
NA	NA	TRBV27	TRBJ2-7	CASSFMGREQYF	TGTGCCAGCAGTTTCATGGGCCGCGAGCAGTACTTC
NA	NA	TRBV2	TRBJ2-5	CASSRETQHRETQYF	TGTGCCAGCAGCCGGGAAACACAGCACCGAGAGACCCAGTACTTC
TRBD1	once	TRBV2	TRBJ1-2	CASILTGGDYGYTF	TGTGCCAGCATACTCACAGGGGGCGACTATGGCTACACCTTC
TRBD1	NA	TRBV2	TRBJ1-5	CASSEDRGLLKPQHF	TGTGCCAGCAGCGAGGACAGGGGGCTGTTGAAGCCCCAGCATTTT
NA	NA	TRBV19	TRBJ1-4	CATGENRINEKLFF	TGTGCCACCGGTGAAAACAGGATTAATGAAAAACTGTTTTTT
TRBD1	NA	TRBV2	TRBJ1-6	CASRSTGFLTPLHF	TGTGCCAGCAGATCGACAGGGTTTTTGACACCCCTCCACTTT
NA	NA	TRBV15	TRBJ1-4	CATSRVRRLNEKLFF	TGTGCCACCAGCAGAGTTCGGCGGCTTAATGAAAAACTGTTTTTT
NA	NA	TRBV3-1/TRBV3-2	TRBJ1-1	CASSPHTGFGAFF	TGTGCCAGCAGCCCCCATACAGGGTTTGGAGCTTTCTTT
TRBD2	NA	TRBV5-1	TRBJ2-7	CASSPGTSGNNEQYF	TGCGCCAGCAGCCCGGGGACTAGCGGGAACAACGAGCAGTACTTC
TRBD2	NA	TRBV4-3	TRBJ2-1	CASSALAGANNEQFF	TGCGCCAGCAGCGCCCTAGCGGGGGCCAACAATGAGCAGTTCTTC
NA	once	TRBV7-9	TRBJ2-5	CASSRYSQETQYF	TGTGCCAGCAGCCGGTACTCCCAAGAGACCCAGTACTTC